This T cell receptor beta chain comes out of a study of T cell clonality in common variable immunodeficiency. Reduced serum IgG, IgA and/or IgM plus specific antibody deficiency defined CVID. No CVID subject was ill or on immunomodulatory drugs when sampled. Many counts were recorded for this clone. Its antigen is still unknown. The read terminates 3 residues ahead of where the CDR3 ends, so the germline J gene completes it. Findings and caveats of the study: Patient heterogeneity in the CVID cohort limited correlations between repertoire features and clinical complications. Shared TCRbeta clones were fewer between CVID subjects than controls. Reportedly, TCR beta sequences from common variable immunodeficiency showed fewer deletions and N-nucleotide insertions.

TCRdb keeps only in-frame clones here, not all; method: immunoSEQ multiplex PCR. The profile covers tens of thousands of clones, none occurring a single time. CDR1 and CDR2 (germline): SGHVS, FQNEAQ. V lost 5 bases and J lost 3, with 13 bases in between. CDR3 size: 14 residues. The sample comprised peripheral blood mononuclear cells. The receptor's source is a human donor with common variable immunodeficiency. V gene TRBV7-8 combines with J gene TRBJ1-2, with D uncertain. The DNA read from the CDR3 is TGTGCCAGCAGCACTACACGTTCGGACTATGGC. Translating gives CASSTTRSDYG. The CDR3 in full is CASSTTRSDYGYTF.